This T cell receptor (beta chain) was recovered during a study of blood T cell repertoires in COVID-19 (dated by TCRdb to 2020 to 2021). Describing the broader study: Samples covering the acute and convalescent phases of COVID-19 were provided by collaborators in the United States, Italy and Spain. The material from the prospective study consisted of cDNA or gDNA derived from T cells, B-cell-depleted T cells, or PBMCs. Deeply sampled blood TCRbeta repertoires from subjects exposed to, actively infected with, or recovered from COVID-19 were included in the dataset. The repertoires were released in a freely available public database meant as a resource for research on the immune response to SARS-CoV-2. The samples were drawn from the first 160 participants of the ongoing ImmuneRACE study and from 1,254 subjects provided by 6 global collaborators. Nearly every sample came with metadata listing a de-identified subject ID, COVID-19 status, age in years and sex. HLA class I and class II types, where available, came from metadata supplied by the sample provider rather than from assay-based typing. The study at large found these results: The amount of clinical and demographic metadata varied by source and participant and was provided uncurated.

CDR3 length: 15 amino acids, cysteine to phenylalanine. Solely the CDR3 DNA is kept, with 45 bases framed from the first base. V and J are trimmed by 0 bases and 4 bases, and the gene matches miss 6 bases of the junction. Per the germline V gene, SGHRS is the CDR1 and YFSETQ is the CDR2. As regards this clone: It has no known antigen specificity. Qualities for individual bases were not recorded, and no much larger clone is one base off.

TCRbeta CDR3 regions were amplified from genomic DNA using the immunoSEQ Assay, a bias-controlled multiplex PCR. The original methods were these. Nucleated cell counts per sample were estimated from amplification of reference gene primers within the assay. To quantify the absolute abundance of each unique TCRbeta CDR3 rearrangement, sequence reads were collapsed and filtered. Productive Simpson clonality was computed per sample as the square root of Simpson's diversity index over productive rearrangements. Held by TCRdb, this immuneACCESS table contains in-frame sequences only and omits some clones. Under half of the omission traces to an unresolved V gene where checked; the cause of the rest is unknown. The DNA gave D and trimming, while V, J and clone size come from that table. The sample data list approximately 500,000 clones, and roughly nine tenths of these were observed just once. Around 0.9% of the sample is held by the ten biggest clonotypes.

One collaborating source in Seattle enrolled patients while the patients were actively infected and followed the patients over time throughout the course of disease. The collaborating institutions used their own protocols to collect whole blood in K2EDTA tubes. For TCRbeta analysis, collaborators shipped samples in one of three forms: frozen whole blood, isolated PBMCs, or DNA extracted from either of those sample types. This receptor was identified in a man aged 18 to 29 with COVID-19, enrolled during active disease. Sequencing was carried out using peripheral blood. This chain is built from TRBV5-1 and TRBJ2-5, with 7 central nucleotides matching TRBD2. The DNA sequence is as follows: TGCGCCAGCAGCTTGGGTGGCGGGAGTACAGAGACCCAGTACTTC. The encoded protein is CASSLGGGSTETQYF.